The present T cell receptor beta chain was sequenced within a study of cytomegalovirus exposure and HLA in healthy donors. After removal of 7 bases from V and 3 bases from J, the junction contained 5 bases not matched to a gene. Germline CDR1 and CDR2: SGHRS and YFSETQ. This CDR3 has 13 residues. With 60 Vbeta and 13 Jbeta primers, the PCR was carried out. TCRdb's table, derived via immunoSEQ multiplex PCR, lists solely in-frame clones and lacks some. Of roughly 120,000 clones detected, 76% appear once; the ten largest clones hold less than 2%. The gene calls are TRBV5-1 and TRBJ1-2, with 8 bases aligning to TRBD1. Material: PBMCs. The clonotype comes from a middle-aged man in good health and CMV-seronegative. The DNA for the CDR3 is TGCGCCAGCGGAACAGGGGGAGACTATGGCTACACCTTC. This translates into CASGTGGDYGYTF.